This TCR beta chain is from a study of blood T cell repertoires in COVID-19. Whole-study context: Spain, Italy and the United States supplied samples that represented acute and convalescent COVID-19. Sources were T cells, B-cell-depleted T cells, or PBMCs; the material itself was cDNA or gDNA.

Germline assignment: CDR1 KGHSH and CDR2 LQKENI. The CDR3 covers 15 residues. Trimming removed 3 bases from V and 7 bases from J; junction bases left unmatched: 7. Participants spanned ages about 18 to 90 years and resided in roughly 22 US areas. This table comes from immunoSEQ multiplex PCR, and its TCRdb copy is limited to in-frame clones, with some not included. Counted here are roughly 250,000 clones, roughly nine tenths occurring once; the ten biggest clones make up about 3%. This chain joins TRBV18 and TRBJ1-4, with 8 nucleotides matching TRBD1. This sequence was found in a woman in her fifties or sixties who had recovered from COVID-19. Sequenced sample: PBMCs or T cells enriched from blood (not recorded which). The CDR3 here is CASSPGTGMSEKLFF. The CDR3 nucleotides are TGTGCCAGCTCACCCGGGACAGGCATGAGTGAAAAACTGTTTTTT.